The entry that follows covers one T cell receptor beta chain sequence. What it binds is unknown. This specimen comes from a study of cytomegalovirus exposure and HLA in healthy donors. Donors came from a validation cohort of 90 to 150 subjects, distinct from the first 666-subject cohort. The CDR3 contains 14 residues. V shed 5 bases, J shed 7 bases, and the junction held 5 bases outside the gene matches. Germline V gene data show CDR1 as MNHNS and CDR2 as SASEGT. Some clones are missing from TCRdb's copy, which holds only in-frame ones; the method was immunoSEQ multiplex PCR. The sample gives roughly 250,000 clones, 75% to 90% of which show up once; roughly 1.2% is in the top ten. Study-level points and caveats: Most TCR sequences were rare, but some public TCRs occurred in many donors. Within the 100 to 150 validation repertoires, first-cohort TCR clusters tended to co-occur, according to a later analysis. Reports indicated that the classifier achieved high specificity and sensitivity in diagnosing cytomegalovirus status.

V is TRBV6-1 and J is TRBJ2-1; 10 positions match TRBD2. The TCR comes from a woman aged 25 to 39 in good health and CMV-seropositive. The sequenced material came from PBMCs. The CDR3 DNA is TGTGCCAGCAGTCTAGCGGGGGCTTTTAATGAGCAGTTCTTC. Its translation: CASSLAGAFNEQFF.